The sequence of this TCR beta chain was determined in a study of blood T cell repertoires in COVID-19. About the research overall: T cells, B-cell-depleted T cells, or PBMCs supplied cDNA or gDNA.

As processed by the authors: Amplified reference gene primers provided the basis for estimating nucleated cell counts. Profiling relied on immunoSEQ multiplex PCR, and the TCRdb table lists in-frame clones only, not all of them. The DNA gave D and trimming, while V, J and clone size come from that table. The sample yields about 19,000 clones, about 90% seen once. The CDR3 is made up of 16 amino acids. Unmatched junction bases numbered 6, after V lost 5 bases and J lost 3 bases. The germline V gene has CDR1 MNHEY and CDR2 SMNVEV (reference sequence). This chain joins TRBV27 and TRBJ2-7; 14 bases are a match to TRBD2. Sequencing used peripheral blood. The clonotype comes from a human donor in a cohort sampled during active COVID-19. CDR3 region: CASSPSGLAGDYEQYF. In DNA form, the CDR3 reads TGTGCCAGCAGTCCCTCGGGACTAGCGGGGGACTACGAGCAGTACTTC.